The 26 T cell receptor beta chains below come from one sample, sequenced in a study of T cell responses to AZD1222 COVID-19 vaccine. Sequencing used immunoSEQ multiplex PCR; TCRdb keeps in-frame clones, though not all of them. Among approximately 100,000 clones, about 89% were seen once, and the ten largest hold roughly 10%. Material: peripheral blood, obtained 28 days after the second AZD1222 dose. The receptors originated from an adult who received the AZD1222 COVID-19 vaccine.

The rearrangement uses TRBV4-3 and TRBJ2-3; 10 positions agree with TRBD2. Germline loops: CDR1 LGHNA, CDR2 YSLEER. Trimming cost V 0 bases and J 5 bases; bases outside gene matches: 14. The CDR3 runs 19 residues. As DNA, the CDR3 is TGCGCCAGCAGCCAAGATTCGTCTGAACTAGCGGGGCCCCTAGATACGCAGTATTTT. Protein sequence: CASSQDSSELAGPLDTQYF.

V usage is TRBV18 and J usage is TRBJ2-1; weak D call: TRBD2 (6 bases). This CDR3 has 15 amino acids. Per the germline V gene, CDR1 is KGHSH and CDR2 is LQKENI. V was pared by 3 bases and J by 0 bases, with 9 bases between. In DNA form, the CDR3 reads TGTGCCAGCTCACCGGACGGGAGCTCCTACAATGAGCAGTTCTTC. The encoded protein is CASSPDGSSYNEQFF.

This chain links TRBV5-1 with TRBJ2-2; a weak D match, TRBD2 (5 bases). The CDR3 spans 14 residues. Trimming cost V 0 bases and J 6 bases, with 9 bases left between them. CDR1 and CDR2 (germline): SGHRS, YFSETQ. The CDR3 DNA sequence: TGCGCCAGCAGCTTGGAGGGAGCCGCCGGGGAGCTGTTTTTT. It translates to CASSLEGAAGELFF.

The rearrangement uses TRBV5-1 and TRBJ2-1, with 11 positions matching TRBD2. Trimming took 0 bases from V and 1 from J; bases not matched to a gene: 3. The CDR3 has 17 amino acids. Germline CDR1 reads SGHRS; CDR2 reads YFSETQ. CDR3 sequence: CASSLARLAGSYNEQFF. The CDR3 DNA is TGCGCCAGCAGCTTGGCCAGACTAGCGGGGTCCTACAATGAGCAGTTCTTC. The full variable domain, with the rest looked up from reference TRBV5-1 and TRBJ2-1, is KAGVTQTPRYLIKTRGQQVTLSCSPISGHRSVSWYQQTPGQGLQFLFEYFSETQRNKGNFPGRFSGRQFSNSRSEMNVSTLELGDSALYLCASSLARLAGSYNEQFFGPGTRLTVL.

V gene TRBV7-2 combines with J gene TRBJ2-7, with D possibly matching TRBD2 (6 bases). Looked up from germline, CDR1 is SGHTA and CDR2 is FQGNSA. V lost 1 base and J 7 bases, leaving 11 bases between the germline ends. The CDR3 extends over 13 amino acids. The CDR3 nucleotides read TGTGCCAGCAGCTTAGAAGGAGGGAGAGAGCAGTACTTC. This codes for CASSLEGGREQYF.

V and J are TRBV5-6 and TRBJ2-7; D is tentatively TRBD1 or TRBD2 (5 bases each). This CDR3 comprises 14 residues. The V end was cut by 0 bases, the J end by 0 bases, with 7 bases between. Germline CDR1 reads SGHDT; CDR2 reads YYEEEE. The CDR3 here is CASSLGDDSYEQYF. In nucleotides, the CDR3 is TGTGCCAGCAGCTTGGGGGACGACTCCTACGAGCAGTACTTC.

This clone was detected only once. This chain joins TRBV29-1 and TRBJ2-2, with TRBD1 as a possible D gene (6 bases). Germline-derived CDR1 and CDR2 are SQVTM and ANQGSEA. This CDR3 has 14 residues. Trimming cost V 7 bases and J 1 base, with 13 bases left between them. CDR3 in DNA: TGCAGCGCCACGACGGGACAGAACACCGGGGAGCTGTTTTTT. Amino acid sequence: CSATTGQNTGELFF.

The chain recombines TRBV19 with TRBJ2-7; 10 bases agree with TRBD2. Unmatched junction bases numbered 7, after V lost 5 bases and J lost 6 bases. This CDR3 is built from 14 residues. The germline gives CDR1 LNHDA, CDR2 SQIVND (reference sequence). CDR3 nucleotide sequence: TGTGCCAGTAGTTATCCGGGACTAGCGACCGAGCAGTACTTC. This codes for CASSYPGLATEQYF.

The CDR3 DNA reads TGTGCCAGCAGCCAATCTTTACAGGGCATCGGTCAGCCCCAGCATTTT. This codes for CASSQSLQGIGQPQHF. The chain carries TRBV3-1 (or the pseudogene TRBV3-2) and TRBJ1-5; a possible D gene is TRBD1 (6 bases). This CDR3 region has 16 residues. The ends were cut back, 2 bases at V and 6 bases at J, with 17 bases in the middle. Germline V lookup: CDR1 LGHDT, CDR2 YNNKEL (reference sequence).

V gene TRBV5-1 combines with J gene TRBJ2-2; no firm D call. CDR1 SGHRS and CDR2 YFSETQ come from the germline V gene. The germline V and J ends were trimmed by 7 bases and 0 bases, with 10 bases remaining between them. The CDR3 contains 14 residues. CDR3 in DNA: TGCGCCAGCTTCAAACTACCGAACACCGGGGAGCTGTTTTTT. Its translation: CASFKLPNTGELFF.

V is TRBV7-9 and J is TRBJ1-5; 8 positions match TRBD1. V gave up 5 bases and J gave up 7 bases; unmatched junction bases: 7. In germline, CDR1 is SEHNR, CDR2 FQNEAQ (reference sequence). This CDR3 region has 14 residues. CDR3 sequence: CASSPGQGLQPQHF. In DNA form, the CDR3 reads TGTGCCAGCAGCCCAGGACAGGGTTTACAGCCCCAGCATTTT.

CDR3 coding DNA: TGTGCCAGTAGTATTGAGGGCAGGGCTAGCAATCAGCCCCAGCATTTT. Its protein product is CASSIEGRASNQPQHF. The gene calls are TRBV19 and TRBJ1-5; possibly TRBD1 for D (5 bases). Germline V gene sequence: CDR1 LNHDA, CDR2 SQIVND (reference sequence). This CDR3 region has 16 residues. Trimming took 3 bases from V and 0 from J, leaving 12 bases between them.

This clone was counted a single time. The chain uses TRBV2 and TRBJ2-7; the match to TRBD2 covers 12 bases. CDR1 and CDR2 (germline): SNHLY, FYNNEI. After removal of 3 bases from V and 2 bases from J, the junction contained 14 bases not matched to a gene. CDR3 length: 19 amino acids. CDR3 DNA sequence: TGTGCCAGCAGTGATCCCCGGACTAGCGGGACACCAGTAACCTACGAGCAGTACTTC. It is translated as CASSDPRTSGTPVTYEQYF.

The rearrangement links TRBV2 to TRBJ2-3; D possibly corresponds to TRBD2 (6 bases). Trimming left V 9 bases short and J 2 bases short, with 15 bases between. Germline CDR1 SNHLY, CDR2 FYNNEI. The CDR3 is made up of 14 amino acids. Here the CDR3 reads CASLPGLHTDTQYF. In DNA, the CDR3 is TGTGCCAGTTTACCGGGACTCCACACAGATACGCAGTATTTT.

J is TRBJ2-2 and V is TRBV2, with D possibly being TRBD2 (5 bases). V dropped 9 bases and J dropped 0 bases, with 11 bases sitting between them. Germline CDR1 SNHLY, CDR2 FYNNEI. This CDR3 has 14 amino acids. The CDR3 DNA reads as TGTGCCAGTACATCCGGGGCGAACACCGGGGAGCTGTTTTTT. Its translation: CASTSGANTGELFF.

The CDR3 region is CASSVPGTGNTIYF. The CDR3 nucleotides are TGTGCCAGCAGCGTCCCGGGGACGGGAAACACCATATATTTT. The chain links TRBV5-6 to TRBJ1-3; D is perhaps TRBD1 (5 bases). The CDR3 loop spans 14 amino acids. Trimming took 4 bases from V and 4 from J, leaving 12 bases between them. The germline gives CDR1 SGHDT, CDR2 YYEEEE.

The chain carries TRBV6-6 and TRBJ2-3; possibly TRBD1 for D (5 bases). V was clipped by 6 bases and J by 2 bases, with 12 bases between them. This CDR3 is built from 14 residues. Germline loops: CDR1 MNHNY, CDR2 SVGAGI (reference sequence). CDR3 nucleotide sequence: TGTGCCAGCAGAGGGGTATTCCTCACAGATACGCAGTATTTT. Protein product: CASRGVFLTDTQYF.

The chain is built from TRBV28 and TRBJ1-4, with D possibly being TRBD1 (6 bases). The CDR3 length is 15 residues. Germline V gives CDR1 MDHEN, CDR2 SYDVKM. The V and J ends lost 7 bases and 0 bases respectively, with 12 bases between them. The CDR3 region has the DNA TGTGCCAGCAACTGGGGGCCCCCAACTAATGAAAAACTGTTTTTT. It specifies CASNWGPPTNEKLFF. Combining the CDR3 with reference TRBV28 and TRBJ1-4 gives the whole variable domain DVKVTQSSRYLVKRTGEKVFLECVQDMDHENMFWYRQDPGLGLRLIYFSYDVKMKEKGDIPEGYSVSREKKERFSLILESASTNQTSMYLCASNWGPPTNEKLFFGSGTQLSVL.

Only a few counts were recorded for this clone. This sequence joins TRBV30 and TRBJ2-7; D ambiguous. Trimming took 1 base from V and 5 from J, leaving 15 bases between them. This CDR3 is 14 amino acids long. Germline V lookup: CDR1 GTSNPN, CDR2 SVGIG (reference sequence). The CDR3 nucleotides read TGTGCCTGGAGTGCCAACCGAATTCGGGACGAGCAGTACTTC. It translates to CAWSANRIRDEQYF.

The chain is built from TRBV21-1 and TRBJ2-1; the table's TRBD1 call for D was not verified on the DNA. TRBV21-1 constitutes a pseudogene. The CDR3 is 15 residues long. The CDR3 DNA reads TGTGCCAGCAGCAAAGGACTCCTCAACAGGGGTGGAGAGTTCTTC. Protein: CASSKGLLNRGGEFF.

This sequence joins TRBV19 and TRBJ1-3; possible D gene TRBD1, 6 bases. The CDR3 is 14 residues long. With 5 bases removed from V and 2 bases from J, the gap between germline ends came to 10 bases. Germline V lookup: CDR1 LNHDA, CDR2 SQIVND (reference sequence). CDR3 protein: CASSLGGTGNTIYF. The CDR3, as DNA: TGTGCCAGTAGTCTAGGGGGGACTGGAAACACCATATATTTT.

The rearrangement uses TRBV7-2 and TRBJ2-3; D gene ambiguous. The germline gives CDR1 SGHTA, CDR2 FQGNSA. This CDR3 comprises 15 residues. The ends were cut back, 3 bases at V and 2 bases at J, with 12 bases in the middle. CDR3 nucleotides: TGTGCCAGCAGCTTTACGTGGGCGAACACAGATACGCAGTATTTT. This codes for CASSFTWANTDTQYF. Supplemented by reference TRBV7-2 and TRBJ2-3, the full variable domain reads GAGVSQSPSNKVTEKGKDVELRCDPISGHTALYWYRQSLGQGLEFLIYFQGNSAPDKSGLPSDRFSAERTGGSVSTLTIQRTQQEDSAVYLCASSFTWANTDTQYFGPGTRLTVL.

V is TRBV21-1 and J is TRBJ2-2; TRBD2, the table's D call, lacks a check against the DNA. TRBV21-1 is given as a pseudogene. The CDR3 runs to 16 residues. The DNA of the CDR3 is TGTGCCAGCAGCAAAAAGACAGCGGGACTAGCCGGGGAGCTGTTTTTT. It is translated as CASSKKTAGLAGELFF.

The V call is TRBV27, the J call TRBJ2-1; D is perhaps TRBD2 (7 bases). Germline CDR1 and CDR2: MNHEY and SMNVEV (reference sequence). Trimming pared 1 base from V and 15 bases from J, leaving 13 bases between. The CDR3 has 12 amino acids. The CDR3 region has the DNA TGTGCCAGCAGTTTATGGGGGCGGGGGTTGTTCTTC. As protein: CASSLWGRGLFF.

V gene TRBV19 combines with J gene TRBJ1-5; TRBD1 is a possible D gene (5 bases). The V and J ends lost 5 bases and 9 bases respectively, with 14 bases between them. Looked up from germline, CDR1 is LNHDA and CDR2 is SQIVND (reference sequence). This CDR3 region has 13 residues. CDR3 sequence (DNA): TGTGCCAGTAGTTTAGGGACCGGTGGGCCCCAGCATTTT. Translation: CASSLGTGGPQHF.

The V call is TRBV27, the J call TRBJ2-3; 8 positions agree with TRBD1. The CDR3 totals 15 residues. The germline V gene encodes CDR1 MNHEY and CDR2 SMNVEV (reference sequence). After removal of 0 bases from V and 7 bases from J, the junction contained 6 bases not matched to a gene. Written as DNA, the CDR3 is TGTGCCAGCAGTTTATCTACCACAGGGGGATATACGCAGTATTTT. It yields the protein CASSLSTTGGYTQYF.